The source of this T cell receptor (beta chain) is a study of shared clonotypes between healthy human individuals. Findings and limits, study-wide: Sequencing depth was a factor that was expected to affect clonotype sharing among donors.

With respect to this clone: Its antigen is currently unknown.

Samples underwent the assay at deep level. Authors' data handling: In the immunoSEQ data, sequences were junction-only and lacked quality scores, so filtering differed. The protocol was immunoSEQ multiplex PCR, while the TCRdb copy is restricted to in-frame clones and leaves out a portion. V, J and clone size are those of that table, while D and trimming were read from the DNA. The sample gives roughly 2,000,000 clones, 80% to 95% of which show up once; roughly 1.7% is in the top ten. Positive CCR7 selection of CD45RO-negative cells yielded the naive CD8 cells, and terminally differentiated effector memory CD45RA+ cells were excluded. Per the germline V gene, CDR1 is MGHRA and CDR2 is YSYEKL. This CDR3 comprises 19 residues. The J segment lost 0 bases and the V segment lost 3 bases, leaving 10 bases of the junction unmatched.

This clonotype was sampled from a young man in good health. Some clones in this sample may be carry-over from other donors' samples. The chain recombines TRBV4-1 with TRBJ2-6; 8 bases agree with TRBD1. The specimen sequenced was naive CD8+ T cells from PBMCs. The CDR3 loop is CASSHPTGGSGSGANVLTF. The CDR3 DNA is TGCGCCAGCAGCCATCCCACAGGGGGGTCTGGCTCTGGGGCCAACGTCCTGACTTTC.